This T cell receptor beta chain was found in a study of cytomegalovirus exposure and HLA in healthy donors. Findings and limits, study-wide: A later examination showed that TCR association rates differed by HLA locus, with DRB1 most and HLA-C fewest. An ancestry cluster, one associated with Asian ancestry, reportedly showed fewer N-insertions than the roughly 670-donor mean in a later analysis. When analyzed later, a missense DCLRE1C variant was found to be linked to TCR beta V- and J-gene trimming.

13 Jbeta primers and 60 Vbeta primers were used for the PCR. Method: immunoSEQ multiplex PCR; TCRdb's copy keeps in-frame clones and lacks some. In the table there are roughly 100,000 clones, about three quarters of which are singletons. The CDR3 has 15 residues. The germline V and J ends were trimmed by 4 bases and 3 bases, with 10 bases remaining between them. Germline V lookup: CDR1 MGHRA, CDR2 YSYEKL. This clone showed up just a few times. Its specificity is not known. The V and J genes are TRBV4-1 and TRBJ1-6, with a tentative D call TRBD1 (5 bases). The receptor was derived from a man aged 40-49 years in good health and CMV-seropositive. Sequencing was performed on PBMCs. CDR3 region: CASSPRAVYNSPLHF. In DNA form, the CDR3 reads TGCGCCAGCAGCCCCAGGGCGGTCTATAATTCACCCCTCCACTTT.